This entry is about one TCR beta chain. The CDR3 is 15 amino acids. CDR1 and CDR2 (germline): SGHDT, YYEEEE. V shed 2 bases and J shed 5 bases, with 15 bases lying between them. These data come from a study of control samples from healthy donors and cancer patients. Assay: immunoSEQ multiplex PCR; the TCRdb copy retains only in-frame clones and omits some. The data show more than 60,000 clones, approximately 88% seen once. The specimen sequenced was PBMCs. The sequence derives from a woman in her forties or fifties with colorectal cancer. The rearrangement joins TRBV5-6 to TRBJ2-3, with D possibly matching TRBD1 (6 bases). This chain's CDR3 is CASSLDQTGIDTQYF. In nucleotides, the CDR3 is TGTGCCAGCAGCTTAGATCAAACAGGGATAGATACGCAGTATTTT.